This is a list of T cell receptor beta chains from one sample in a study of T-cell reconstitution after alpha-beta-depleted transplantation in children. TCRdb redid the calling of the PCR reads with MiXCR, one entry per CDR3 protein. The sample includes about 98,000 distinct CDR3 sequences, 6% to 9% of them seen just once. Here the sequenced sample was PBMCs, taken before TCRalphabeta/CD19-depleted stem cell transplant. All receptors come from a boy aged 2 to 9 with acute lymphoblastic leukemia, due to receive a stem cell transplant. The CDR3 runs from the conserved cysteine through the conserved F or W. The D gene is left open where the match is weak. The size of a clone is reported for some rows only, either as once, few or many, or as a class for expanded clones.

j_call v_call d_call clone_size cdr3_nt cdr3_aa
TRBJ2-7 TRBV25-1 NA NA TGTGCCAGCAGTGAATGGGGTAGGCGGGTCGACGAGCAGTACTTC CASSEWGRRVDEQYF
TRBJ2-7 TRBV7-7 NA many TGTGCCAGCAGCCCCCACGGGGGAGCAACGGCCGAGCAGTACTTC CASSPHGGATAEQYF
TRBJ2-6 TRBV6-5 NA few TGTGCCAGCAGTTACCGCGTTTATTTGGCAGGTGGGGCCAACGTCCTGACTTTC CASSYRVYLAGGANVLTF
TRBJ1-1 TRBV11-1 NA many TGTGCCAGCAGCTTCGACCAGAACACTGAAGCTTTCTTT CASSFDQNTEAFF
TRBJ2-3 TRBV20-1 NA many TGCAGTGCTAGACGGGGATCTAGCACAGATACGCAGTATTTT CSARRGSSTDTQYF
TRBJ2-7 TRBV4-1 NA many TGCGCCAGCAGCCAAGTAGACCTTATCAGCTTCTACGAGCAGTACTTC CASSQVDLISFYEQYF
TRBJ1-5 TRBV20-1 NA NA TGCAGTGCTAGCAGAGCAGTGAATCAGCCCCAGCATTTT CSASRAVNQPQHF
TRBJ2-5 TRBV7-9 NA many TGTGCCAGCAGCTTAAAGACAGACCTACAAGAGACCCAGTACTTC CASSLKTDLQETQYF
TRBJ2-1 TRBV7-2 TRBD1 few TGTGCCAGCAGCTCGGACAGGGGGGCAAGCTCCTACAATGAGCAGTTCTTC CASSSDRGASSYNEQFF
TRBJ2-7 TRBV28 TRBD2 few TGTGCCAGCAGGCCCGGGACTACCTACGAGCAGTACTTC CASRPGTTYEQYF
TRBJ2-3 TRBV7-2 NA many TGTGCCAGCAGACGTGACTCCAACACAGATACGCAGTATTTT CASRRDSNTDTQYF
TRBJ1-1 TRBV20-1 TRBD1 many TGCAGTGCTACTCAACAGGGGGCGGAAACTGAAGCTTTCTTT CSATQQGAETEAFF
TRBJ1-5 TRBV12-3/TRBV12-4 NA few TGTGCCAGCAGTTTAGAAGCAAAACAGCCCCAGCATTTT CASSLEAKQPQHF
TRBJ1-2 TRBV29-1 NA many TGCAGCGTTGAGGCCCGGGACTATGGCTACACCTTC CSVEARDYGYTF
TRBJ1-6 TRBV5-6 TRBD1 NA TGTGCCAGCAGCCCACGGACAGGAACTGGGGCACCCCTCCACTTT CASSPRTGTGAPLHF
TRBJ1-5 TRBV7-8 TRBD1 many TGTGCCAGCAGCCCAGGACAGGCGAGTCAGCCCCAGCATTTT CASSPGQASQPQHF
TRBJ1-2 TRBV9 TRBD1 NA TGTGCCGGCAGCGTAGAGGGAACCGGGACAGGGTCTGGCTACACCTTC CAGSVEGTGTGSGYTF
TRBJ2-2 TRBV3-1 NA few TGTGCCTCCTCCCCAGAGGGGGACACCGGGGAGCTGTTTTTT CASSPEGDTGELFF
TRBJ2-3 TRBV5-1 TRBD2 many TGCGCCAGCAGCTTGGCCGGACTAGCTGCAGATACGCAGTATTTT CASSLAGLAADTQYF
TRBJ2-1 TRBV3-1 NA many TGTGCCAGCAGCCGCCGGAATGAGCAGTTCTTC CASSRRNEQFF
TRBJ1-5 TRBV7-2 NA few TGTGCCAGCAGCTTACAGGGGAACTTAGCTCAGCCCCAGCATTTT CASSLQGNLAQPQHF
TRBJ1-1 TRBV27 NA few TGTGCCAGCAGTTTCTCTGATGGGTTGACTGAAGCTTTCTTT CASSFSDGLTEAFF
TRBJ1-2 TRBV15 NA NA TGTGCCACCAGCAGAGCAGACTATGGCTACACCTTC CATSRADYGYTF
TRBJ2-5 TRBV7-6 TRBD1 few TGTGCCAGCAGCCGTAACAGGGGCGTGGAGACCCAGTACTTC CASSRNRGVETQYF
TRBJ1-4 TRBV5-1 TRBD1 many TGCGCCAGCAGCCGGGACAGGGGTAATGAAAAACTGTTTTTT CASSRDRGNEKLFF
TRBJ1-1 TRBV29-1 NA few TGCAGCGTTGATCCCCGTTGGCAGCCCCTGAACACTGAAGCTTTCTTT CSVDPRWQPLNTEAFF
TRBJ1-2 TRBV29-1 TRBD1 NA TGCAGCGGGAGGGTGACAGGGTCTAGTGGCTACACCTTC CSGRVTGSSGYTF
TRBJ1-2 TRBV20-1 NA NA TGCAGTGCTAGAGATGAGGATGGCTACACCTTC CSARDEDGYTF
TRBJ1-2 TRBV6-1 TRBD1 many TGTGCCAGCAGCCTAACAGGACAGGGCAACACCTTC CASSLTGQGNTF
TRBJ2-7 TRBV7-2 NA many TGTGCCAGCAGCTTCGGCACGGGACATCGGGAGCAGTACTTC CASSFGTGHREQYF
TRBJ2-7 TRBV6-2/TRBV6-3 TRBD1 few TGTGCCAGCAGCCCCAGGGGGCCGAACTACGAGCAGTACTTC CASSPRGPNYEQYF
TRBJ1-4 TRBV2 NA few TGTGCCAGCAGTGATTCTTACTCCCGGGGAGAAAAACTGTTTTTT CASSDSYSRGEKLFF
TRBJ2-7 TRBV18 TRBD1 few TGTGCCAGCTCACCCAGGACAGGAGTCACCTACGAGCAGTACTTC CASSPRTGVTYEQYF
TRBJ2-7 TRBV7-8 NA many TGTGCCAGCAGCGGGTTCGAGCGGGCGTCCTACGAGCAGTACTTC CASSGFERASYEQYF
TRBJ2-3 TRBV12-3/TRBV12-4 NA few TGTGCCAGCAGTCCCCGTTCCTGGGATACGCAGTATTTT CASSPRSWDTQYF
TRBJ1-5 TRBV4-2 NA NA TGTGCCAGCAGCCAACCAAAGGTCGGGCCAGGACTCAATCAGCCCCAGCATTTT CASSQPKVGPGLNQPQHF
TRBJ2-5 TRBV5-1 NA many TGCGCCAGCAGCCGAAAGCTTAGCGAGGCCCGCCAAGAGACCCAGTACTTC CASSRKLSEARQETQYF
TRBJ1-2 TRBV4-2 NA NA TGTGCCAGCAGCCAAGCTGTCGTGGTCGGCGCGAACTATGGCTACACCTTC CASSQAVVVGANYGYTF
TRBJ1-2 TRBV6-5 TRBD1 many TGTGCCAGCAGTTCCGGCAGGGGGATCTATGGCTACACCTTC CASSSGRGIYGYTF
TRBJ2-2 TRBV25-1 NA many TGTGCCAGCAGTGAATCGGCAGGACAGTATGGCACCGGGGAGCTGTTTTTT CASSESAGQYGTGELFF
TRBJ2-5 TRBV7-2 TRBD2 many TGTGCCAGCAGCTTAAACCCGGGACTAGCGGGGGGTACCCAGTACTTC CASSLNPGLAGGTQYF